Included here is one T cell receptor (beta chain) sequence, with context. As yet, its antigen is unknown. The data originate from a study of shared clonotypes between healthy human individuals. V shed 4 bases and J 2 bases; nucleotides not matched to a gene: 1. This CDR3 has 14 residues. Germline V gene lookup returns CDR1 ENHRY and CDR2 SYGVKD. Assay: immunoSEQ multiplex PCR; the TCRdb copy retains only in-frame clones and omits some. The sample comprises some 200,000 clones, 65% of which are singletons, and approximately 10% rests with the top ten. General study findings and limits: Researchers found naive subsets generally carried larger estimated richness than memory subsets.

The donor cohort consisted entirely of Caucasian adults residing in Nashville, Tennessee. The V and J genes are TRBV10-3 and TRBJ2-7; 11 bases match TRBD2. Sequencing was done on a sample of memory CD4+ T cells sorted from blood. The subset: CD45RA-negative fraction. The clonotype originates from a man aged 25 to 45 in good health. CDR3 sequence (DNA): TGTGCCATCAGTGGGGGACTAGCGGCCTACGAGCAGTACTTC. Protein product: CAISGGLAAYEQYF.